This T cell receptor beta chain was found in a study of shared T cell receptors in the human thymus. The protocol was immunoSEQ multiplex PCR, while the TCRdb copy is restricted to in-frame clones and leaves out a portion. The sample includes some 720,000 clones, over 75% of them seen just once. In germline, CDR1 is MDHEN, CDR2 SYDVKM. CDR3 size: 18 residues. V trimming: 3 bases; J trimming: 4 bases; junction bases outside the gene matches: 14. The same specimen was also included in a second study, on human thymus T cells.

The sequence was obtained from a boy under three years old with a congenital heart defect. The material sequenced was thymocytes. The V call is TRBV28, the J call TRBJ2-7, with 11 positions matching TRBD2. The CDR3 reads CASSFVLPGTSGGYEQYF. The CDR3, as DNA: TGTGCCAGCAGTTTCGTACTCCCTGGGACTAGCGGAGGTTACGAGCAGTACTTC.